This T cell receptor (beta chain) was observed in a study of blood T cell repertoires in COVID-19. Turning to the study itself: T cells, B-cell-depleted T cells, or PBMCs supplied cDNA or gDNA.

The V gene lost 4 bases and the J gene lost 3 bases, with 18 bases spanning the gap. The CDR3 runs to 16 residues. Looked up from germline, CDR1 is SGHTS and CDR2 is YDEGEE. In the original analysis: Amplification of reference gene primers was used by the study to estimate nucleated cell counts. Assay: immunoSEQ multiplex PCR; the TCRdb copy retains only in-frame clones and omits some. Clone size and V and J calls were adopted from that table, with D and trimming inferred from the DNA. The top ten hold 3.5% to 4% of the sample, which has about 140,000 clones, 75% to 85% seen once. The V and J genes are TRBV5-8 and TRBJ2-3; weak D call: TRBD2 (6 bases). The sequence came from a man in his 70s who had recovered from COVID-19. Sequencing was done on a sample of peripheral blood. The CDR3 DNA reads as TGTGCCAGCAGCCCCGGCGGGAACCTCGGAACAGATACGCAGTATTTT. Translated: CASSPGGNLGTDTQYF.